Following are 6 T cell receptor beta chains from one sample sequenced in a study of CD8 T cells in Susac syndrome. The RNA, roughly 0.5 to 1 ug, was put through reverse transcription using random hexamers. TCRdb redid the calling of the immunoSEQ multiplex PCR reads with MiXCR, one entry per CDR3 protein. The sample lists about 190,000 distinct CDR3 sequences, almost 96% seen once, with 0.098% in the top ten. Sequencing used CD4+ T cells from PBMCs. These receptors were obtained from a human donor with Susac syndrome.

V usage is TRBV30 and J usage is TRBJ1-5; possible D gene TRBD1, 6 bases. The V end lost 3 bases, the J end lost 0 bases, and 9 bases lay between the germline ends. This CDR3 has 14 amino acids. Germline lookup yields CDR1 GTSNPN and CDR2 SVGIG (reference sequence). CDR3 nucleotide sequence: TGTGCCTGGAGGGGGGACAATAGCAATCAGCCCCAGCATTTT. Its translation is CAWRGDNSNQPQHF.

The V and J genes are TRBV20-1 and TRBJ1-2, with a tentative D call TRBD1 (5 bases). CDR1 DFQATT and CDR2 SNEGSKA come from the germline V gene (reference sequence). The CDR3 contains 13 residues. V gave up 6 bases and J gave up 4 bases, with 15 bases separating them. The DNA of the CDR3 is TGCAGTGCCGCGCAATGGGACTCCTATGGCTACACCTTC. Its translation is CSAAQWDSYGYTF.

CDR3 sequence: CAWSPSPWGYNEQFF. The CDR3 nucleotides read TGTGCCTGGAGTCCATCCCCCTGGGGTTACAATGAGCAGTTCTTC. This sequence joins TRBV30 and TRBJ2-1; D unresolved. Germline lookup yields CDR1 GTSNPN and CDR2 SVGIG (reference sequence). V was shortened by 2 bases and J by 4 bases, with 15 bases between the two germline ends. This CDR3 has 15 amino acids.

This CDR3 is CASSLDSRHSPLHF. The DNA of the CDR3 is TGTGCCAGCAGTCTCGACAGTAGGCACTCACCCCTCCACTTT. The chain links TRBV12-3 or TRBV12-4 to TRBJ1-6; weak D call: TRBD1 (5 bases). V was clipped by 5 bases and J by 10 bases, with 15 bases between them. CDR3 length equals 14 residues.

DNA of the CDR3: TGTGCCAGCTCACTCCAGGGTTCAACTAATGAAAAACTGTTTTTT. Its translation: CASSLQGSTNEKLFF. V gene TRBV18 combines with J gene TRBJ1-4, with TRBD1 as a possible D gene (5 bases). The germline gives CDR1 KGHSH, CDR2 LQKENI. This CDR3 has 15 amino acids. The V and J ends lost 4 bases and 0 bases respectively, with 9 bases between them.

The chain carries TRBV11-3 and TRBJ2-3; D is ambiguous. V was shortened by 1 base and J by 0 bases, with 14 bases between the two germline ends. This CDR3 is 17 amino acids long. Germline V gene data show CDR1 as SGHNT and CDR2 as YENEEA. CDR3 sequence (DNA): TGTGCCAGCAGCTTAGGCCGACGTGAGAAAAGCACAGATACGCAGTATTTT. This gives the protein CASSLGRREKSTDTQYF.